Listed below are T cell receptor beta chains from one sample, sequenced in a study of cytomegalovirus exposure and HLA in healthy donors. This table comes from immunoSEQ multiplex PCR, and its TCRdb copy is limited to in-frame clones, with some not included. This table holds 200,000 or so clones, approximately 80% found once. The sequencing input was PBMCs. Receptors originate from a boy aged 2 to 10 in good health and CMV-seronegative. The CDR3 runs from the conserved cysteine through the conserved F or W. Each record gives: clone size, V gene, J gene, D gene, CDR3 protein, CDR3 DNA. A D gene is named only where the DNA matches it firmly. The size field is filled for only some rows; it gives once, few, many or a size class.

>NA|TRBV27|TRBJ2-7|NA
CASSAGGEQYF
TGTGCCAGCAGTGCAGGAGGCGAGCAGTACTTC
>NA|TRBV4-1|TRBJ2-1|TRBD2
CASSPKTSGVNEQFF
TGCGCCAGCAGCCCAAAGACTAGCGGGGTAAATGAGCAGTTCTTC
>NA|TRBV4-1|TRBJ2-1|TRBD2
CASSPPGLAGAEYNEQFF
TGCGCCAGCAGCCCCCCGGGACTAGCGGGAGCGGAGTACAATGAGCAGTTCTTC
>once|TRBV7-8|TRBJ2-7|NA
CASSWQRAYEQYF
TGTGCCAGCAGCTGGCAGCGCGCCTACGAGCAGTACTTC
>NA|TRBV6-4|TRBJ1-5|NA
CASRGTGGQPQHF
TGTGCCAGCAGGGGGACGGGGGGTCAGCCCCAGCATTTT
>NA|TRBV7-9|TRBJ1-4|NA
CASSLLLDSEKLFF
TGTGCCAGCAGCTTACTTCTCGACTCCGAAAAACTGTTTTTT
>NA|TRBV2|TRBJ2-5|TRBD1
CASPKDRDDGETQYF
TGTGCCAGTCCAAAAGACAGGGACGATGGGGAGACCCAGTACTTC
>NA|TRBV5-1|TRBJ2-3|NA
CASSDGGTDTQYF
TGCGCCAGCAGTGACGGGGGCACAGATACGCAGTATTTT
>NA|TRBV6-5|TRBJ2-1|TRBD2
CASSSGLHSYNEQFF
TGTGCCAGCAGCTCGGGACTACACTCCTACAATGAGCAGTTCTTC
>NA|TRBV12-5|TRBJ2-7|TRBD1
CASGFEDSRDRGNF
TGTGCTAGTGGTTTCGAAGACTCCCGGGACAGGGGTAACTTC
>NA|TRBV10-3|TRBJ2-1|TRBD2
CAIRRGADEQFF
TGTGCCATCCGGCGGGGGGCGGATGAGCAGTTCTTC
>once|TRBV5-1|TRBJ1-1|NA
CASREVLRTEAFF
TGCGCCAGCAGGGAAGTTTTGAGGACTGAAGCTTTCTTT
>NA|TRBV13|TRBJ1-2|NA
CASSLDLLGQNYGYTF
TGTGCCAGCAGCTTAGACCTTCTGGGGCAGAACTATGGCTACACCTTC
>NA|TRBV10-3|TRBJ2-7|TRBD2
CAIKSGGRRAYEQYF
TGTGCCATCAAGTCCGGCGGGAGGCGCGCCTACGAGCAGTACTTC
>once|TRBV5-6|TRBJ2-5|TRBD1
CASSFGTGSGEQYF
TGTGCCAGCAGCTTCGGGACAGGGTCGGGGGAGCAGTACTTC
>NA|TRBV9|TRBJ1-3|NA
CASSVANRNTIYF
TGTGCCAGCAGCGTAGCTAATCGAAACACCATATATTTT
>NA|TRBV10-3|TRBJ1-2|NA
CAISEFPGQDTFNYGYTF
TGTGCCATCAGTGAGTTCCCGGGACAAGATACGTTTAACTATGGCTACACCTTC